This T cell receptor beta chain came from a study of blood T cell repertoires in COVID-19. Repertoires were generated with immunoSEQ multiplex PCR, while TCRdb's copy carries only in-frame clones and drops some. Seen here are 300,000 to 400,000 clones, approximately 86% observed once, and the top ten hold around 3%. CDR3 length: 13 residues. V trimming: 10 bases; J trimming: 2 bases; junction bases outside the gene matches: 4. The source material was peripheral blood. The source of this sequence is a human donor in a cohort sampled during active COVID-19. The V and J genes are TRBV12-3 or TRBV12-4 and TRBJ1-1; 10 bases match TRBD1. The CDR3 DNA follows: TGTGCCACCAAGACAGGGGGCAACACTGAAGCTTTCTTT. It specifies CATKTGGNTEAFF.